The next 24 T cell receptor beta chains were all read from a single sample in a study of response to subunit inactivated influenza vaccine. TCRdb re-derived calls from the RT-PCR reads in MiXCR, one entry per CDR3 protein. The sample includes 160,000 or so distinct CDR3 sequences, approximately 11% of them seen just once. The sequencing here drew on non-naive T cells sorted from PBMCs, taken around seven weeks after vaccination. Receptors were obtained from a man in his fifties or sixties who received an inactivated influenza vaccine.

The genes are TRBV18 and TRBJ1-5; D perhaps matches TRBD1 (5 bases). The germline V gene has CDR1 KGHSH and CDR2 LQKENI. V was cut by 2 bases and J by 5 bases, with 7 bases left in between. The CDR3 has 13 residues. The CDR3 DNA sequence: TGTGCCAGCTCACCAGGCAGGGATCAGCCCCAGCATTTT. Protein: CASSPGRDQPQHF.

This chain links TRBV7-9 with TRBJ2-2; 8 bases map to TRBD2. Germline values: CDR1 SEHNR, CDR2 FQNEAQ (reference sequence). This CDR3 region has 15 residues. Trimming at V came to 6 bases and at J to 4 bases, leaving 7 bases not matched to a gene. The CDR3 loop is CASSLAGRLTGELFF. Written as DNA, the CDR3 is TGTGCCAGCAGTCTAGCGGGTCGACTCACCGGGGAGCTGTTTTTT.

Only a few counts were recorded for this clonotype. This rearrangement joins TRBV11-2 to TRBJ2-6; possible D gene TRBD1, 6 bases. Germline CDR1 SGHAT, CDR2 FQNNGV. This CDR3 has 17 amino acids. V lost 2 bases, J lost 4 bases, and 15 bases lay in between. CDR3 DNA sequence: TGTGCCAGCAGCTTATCCCCACAGGGTTACGGGGCCAACGTCCTGACTTTC. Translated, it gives CASSLSPQGYGANVLTF.

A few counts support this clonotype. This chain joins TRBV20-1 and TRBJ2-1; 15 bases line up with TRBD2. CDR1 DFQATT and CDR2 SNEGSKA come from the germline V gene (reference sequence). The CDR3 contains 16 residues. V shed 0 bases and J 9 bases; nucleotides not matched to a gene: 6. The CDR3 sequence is CSARDLTGLAGGEQFF. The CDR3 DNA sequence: TGCAGTGCTAGAGACTTAACGGGACTAGCGGGAGGTGAGCAGTTCTTC.

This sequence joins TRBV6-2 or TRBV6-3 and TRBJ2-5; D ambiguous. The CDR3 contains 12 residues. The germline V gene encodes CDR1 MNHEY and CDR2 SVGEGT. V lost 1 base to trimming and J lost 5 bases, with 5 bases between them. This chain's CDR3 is CASSYFSETQYF. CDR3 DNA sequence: TGTGCCAGCAGTTACTTCAGCGAGACCCAGTACTTC.

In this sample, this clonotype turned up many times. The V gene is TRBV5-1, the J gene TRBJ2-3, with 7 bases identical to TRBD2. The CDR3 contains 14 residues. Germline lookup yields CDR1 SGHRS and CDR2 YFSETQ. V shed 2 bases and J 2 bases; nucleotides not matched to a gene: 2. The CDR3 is CASSLRLATDTQYF. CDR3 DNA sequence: TGCGCCAGCAGCTTAAGACTAGCCACAGATACGCAGTATTTT.

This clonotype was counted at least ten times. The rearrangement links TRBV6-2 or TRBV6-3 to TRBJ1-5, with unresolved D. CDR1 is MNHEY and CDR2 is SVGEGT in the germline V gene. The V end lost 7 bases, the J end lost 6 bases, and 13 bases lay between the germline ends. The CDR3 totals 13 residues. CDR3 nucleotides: TGTGCCAGCACAACCCGAGACGGTCAGCCCCAGCATTTT. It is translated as CASTTRDGQPQHF.

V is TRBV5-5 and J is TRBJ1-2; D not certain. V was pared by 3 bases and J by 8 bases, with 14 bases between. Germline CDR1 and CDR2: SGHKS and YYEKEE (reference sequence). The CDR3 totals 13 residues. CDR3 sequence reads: CASSWDGVGGYTF. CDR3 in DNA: TGTGCCAGCAGCTGGGATGGAGTAGGCGGCTACACCTTC. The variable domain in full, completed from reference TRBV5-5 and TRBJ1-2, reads DAGVTQSPTHLIKTRGQQVTLRCSPISGHKSVSWYQQVLGQGPQFIFQYYEKEERGRGNFPDRFSARQFPNYSSELNVNALLLGDSALYLCASSWDGVGGYTFGSGTRLTVV.

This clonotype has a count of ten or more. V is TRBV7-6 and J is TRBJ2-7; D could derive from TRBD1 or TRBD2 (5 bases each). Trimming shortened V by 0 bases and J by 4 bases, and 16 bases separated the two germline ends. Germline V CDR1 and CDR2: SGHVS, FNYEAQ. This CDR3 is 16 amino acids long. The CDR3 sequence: CASSLAWGRDEYEQYF. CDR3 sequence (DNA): TGTGCCAGCAGCTTAGCTTGGGGCAGGGACGAATACGAGCAGTACTTC.

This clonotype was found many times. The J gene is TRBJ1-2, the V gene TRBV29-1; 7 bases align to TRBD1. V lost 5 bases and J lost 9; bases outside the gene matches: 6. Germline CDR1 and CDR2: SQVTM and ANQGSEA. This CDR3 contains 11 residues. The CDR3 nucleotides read TGCAGCGTTACAGGGGAGGCTCGCTACACCTTC. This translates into CSVTGEARYTF.

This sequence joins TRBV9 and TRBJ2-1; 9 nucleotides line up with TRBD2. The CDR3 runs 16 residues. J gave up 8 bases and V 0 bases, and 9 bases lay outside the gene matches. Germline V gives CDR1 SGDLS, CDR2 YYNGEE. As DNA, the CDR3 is TGTGCCAGCAGCGTAGGCTCTCCGCTAGCGGGATATGAGCAGTTCTTC. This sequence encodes CASSVGSPLAGYEQFF.

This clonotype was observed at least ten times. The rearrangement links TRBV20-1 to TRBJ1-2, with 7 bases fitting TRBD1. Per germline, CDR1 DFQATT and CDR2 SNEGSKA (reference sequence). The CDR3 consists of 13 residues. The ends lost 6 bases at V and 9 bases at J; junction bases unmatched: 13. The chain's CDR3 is CSAPKLTGNSYTF. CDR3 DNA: TGCAGTGCCCCGAAATTGACAGGGAATAGCTACACCTTC.

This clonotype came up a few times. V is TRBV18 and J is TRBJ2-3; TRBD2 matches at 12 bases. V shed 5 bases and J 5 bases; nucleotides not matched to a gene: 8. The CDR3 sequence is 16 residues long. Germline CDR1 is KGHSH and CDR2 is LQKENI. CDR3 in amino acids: CASSTGLAGVGDTQYF. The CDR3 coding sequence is TGTGCCAGCTCAACGGGACTAGCGGGCGTGGGAGATACGCAGTATTTT.

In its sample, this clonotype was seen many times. The CDR3 here is CASSSPLGGASYEQYF. The CDR3 DNA follows: TGTGCCAGCAGCTCCCCCCTTGGCGGGGCCTCCTACGAGCAGTACTTC. V gene TRBV7-8 combines with J gene TRBJ2-7, with TRBD2 as a possible D gene (6 bases). Germline V lookup: CDR1 SGHVS, CDR2 FQNEAQ. Trimming removed 4 bases at V and 0 bases at J, with 16 bases between. CDR3 length equals 16 residues.

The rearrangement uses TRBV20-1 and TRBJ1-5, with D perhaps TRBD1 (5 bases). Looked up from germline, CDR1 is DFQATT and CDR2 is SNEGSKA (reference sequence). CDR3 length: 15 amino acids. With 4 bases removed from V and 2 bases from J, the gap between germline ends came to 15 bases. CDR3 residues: CSATLQGVGNQPQHF. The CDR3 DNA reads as TGCAGTGCTACGCTGCAGGGAGTAGGCAATCAGCCCCAGCATTTT.

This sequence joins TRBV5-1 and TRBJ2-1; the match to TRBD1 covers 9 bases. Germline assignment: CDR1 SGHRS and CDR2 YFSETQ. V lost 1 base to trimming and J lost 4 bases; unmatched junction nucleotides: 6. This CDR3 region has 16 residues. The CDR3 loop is CASSLTGQGGYNEQFF. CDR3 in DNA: TGCGCCAGCAGCTTGACGGGACAGGGAGGGTACAATGAGCAGTTCTTC.

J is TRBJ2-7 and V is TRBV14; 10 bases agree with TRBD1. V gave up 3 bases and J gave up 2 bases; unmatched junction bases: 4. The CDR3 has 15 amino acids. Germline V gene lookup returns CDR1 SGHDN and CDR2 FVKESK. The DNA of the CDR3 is TGTGCCAGCAGCCACGGACAGGGGGGTACCTACGAGCAGTACTTC. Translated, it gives CASSHGQGGTYEQYF.

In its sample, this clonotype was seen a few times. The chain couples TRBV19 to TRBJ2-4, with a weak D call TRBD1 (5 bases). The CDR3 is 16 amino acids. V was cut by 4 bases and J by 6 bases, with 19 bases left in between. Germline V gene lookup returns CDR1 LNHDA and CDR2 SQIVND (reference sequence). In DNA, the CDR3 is TGTGCCAGTAGTACGGACACATTTGGGCGTGGAAACATTCAGTACTTC. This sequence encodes CASSTDTFGRGNIQYF.

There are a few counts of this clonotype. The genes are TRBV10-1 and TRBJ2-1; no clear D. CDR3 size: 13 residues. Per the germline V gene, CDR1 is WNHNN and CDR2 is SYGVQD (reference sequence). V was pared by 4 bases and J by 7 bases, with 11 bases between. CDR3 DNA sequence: TGCGCCAGCAGTGGGCGCAGAATAAATGAGCAGTTCTTC. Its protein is CASSGRRINEQFF.

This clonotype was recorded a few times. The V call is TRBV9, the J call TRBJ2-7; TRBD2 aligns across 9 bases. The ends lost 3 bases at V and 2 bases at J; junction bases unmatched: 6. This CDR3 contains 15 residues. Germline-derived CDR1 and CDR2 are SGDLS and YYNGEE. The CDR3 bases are TGTGCCAGCAGCGAAGGTGGCGGGAGGGCCTACGAGCAGTACTTC. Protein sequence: CASSEGGGRAYEQYF.

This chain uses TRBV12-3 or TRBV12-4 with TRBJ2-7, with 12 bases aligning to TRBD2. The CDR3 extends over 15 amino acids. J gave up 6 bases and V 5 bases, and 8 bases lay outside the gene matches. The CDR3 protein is CASSPLAGGWGEQYF. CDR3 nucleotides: TGTGCCAGCAGTCCACTAGCGGGAGGATGGGGCGAGCAGTACTTC.

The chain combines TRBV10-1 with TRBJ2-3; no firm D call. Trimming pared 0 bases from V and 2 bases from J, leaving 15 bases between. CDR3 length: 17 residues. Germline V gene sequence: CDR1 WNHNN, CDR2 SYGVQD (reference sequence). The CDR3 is CASSESYRAGITDTQYF. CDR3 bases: TGCGCCAGCAGTGAGTCGTACCGAGCTGGTATCACAGATACGCAGTATTTT.

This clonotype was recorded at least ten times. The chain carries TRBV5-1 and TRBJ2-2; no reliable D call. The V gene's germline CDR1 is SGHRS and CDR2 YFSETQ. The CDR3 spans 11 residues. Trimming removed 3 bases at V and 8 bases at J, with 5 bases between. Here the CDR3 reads CASSSTGELFF. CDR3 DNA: TGCGCCAGCAGCTCCACAGGGGAGCTGTTTTTT.

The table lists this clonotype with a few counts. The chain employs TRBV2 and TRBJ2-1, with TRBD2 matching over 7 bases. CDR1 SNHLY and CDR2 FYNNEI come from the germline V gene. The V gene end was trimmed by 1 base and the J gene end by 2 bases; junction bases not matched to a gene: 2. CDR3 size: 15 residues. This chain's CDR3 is CASSEGAGAYNEQFF. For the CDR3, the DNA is TGTGCCAGCAGTGAAGGCGCGGGAGCCTACAATGAGCAGTTCTTC.